These 26 T cell receptor beta chains were sequenced from one sample in a study of graft-versus-host responses after intestinal transplantation. The assay was immunoSEQ multiplex PCR, and TCRdb's table has in-frame clones only and misses some. The sample has 15,000 or so clones; about two thirds are singletons. Graft samples were processed, releasing intraepithelial and lamina propria lymphocytes. The specimen was ileum tissue, collected 700 to 800 days after intestinal transplantation. The receptors originated from a human patient who received an intestinal transplant, so some T cells may come from the graft donor.

The chain couples TRBV4-1 to TRBJ2-5; 8 nucleotides align to TRBD2. The CDR3 covers 17 residues. Germline V gene data show CDR1 as MGHRA and CDR2 as YSYEKL. V lost 0 bases, J lost 2 bases, and 8 bases stayed unmatched. The CDR3 nucleotides are TGCGCCAGCAGCCAAGACGTGGCGGGGGGCCCGCAAGAGACCCAGTACTTC. Translating gives CASSQDVAGGPQETQYF.

The chain links TRBV5-6 to TRBJ1-4, with D possibly being TRBD1 (5 bases). Germline CDR1 is SGHDT and CDR2 is YYEEEE. Trimming took 4 bases from V and 3 from J, leaving 10 bases between them. The CDR3 has 14 amino acids. The CDR3 protein is CASSRQWANEKLFF. The CDR3 DNA reads TGTGCCAGCAGCCGACAGTGGGCTAATGAAAAACTGTTTTTT.

This chain uses TRBV2 with TRBJ2-2; a possible D gene is TRBD1 (6 bases). There are 14 residues in the CDR3. From germline, CDR1 is SNHLY and CDR2 FYNNEI. Trimming stripped 10 bases from V and 2 bases from J, with 14 bases between. Here the CDR3 reads CATGSGTNTGELFF. The CDR3 DNA reads as TGTGCCACCGGATCCGGGACAAACACCGGGGAGCTGTTTTTT.

Written as DNA, the CDR3 is TGTGCCAGCAGCCCTACAGGGGGCGAAAGAACAGATACGCAGTATTTT. Protein product: CASSPTGGERTDTQYF. This chain uses TRBV7-9 with TRBJ2-3, with 9 bases aligning to TRBD1. Trimming took 5 bases from V and 3 from J; bases not matched to a gene: 9. CDR3 length: 16 residues. The germline gives CDR1 SEHNR, CDR2 FQNEAQ (reference sequence).

The chain couples TRBV7-7 to TRBJ2-7, with a possible D match to TRBD2 (6 bases). This CDR3 has 13 residues. Germline V gene lookup returns CDR1 SSHAT and CDR2 FNYEAQ (reference sequence). Trimming shortened V by 6 bases and J by 3 bases, and 12 bases separated the two germline ends. DNA for the CDR3: TGTGCCAGCAGTACGGGGAGGAACTACGAGCAGTACTTC. Translation gives CASSTGRNYEQYF.

This chain joins TRBV29-1 and TRBJ1-1, with 7 bases identical to TRBD1. Germline CDR1 SQVTM, CDR2 ANQGSEA. Germline trimming cut 7 bases from V and 4 bases from J; bases unmatched to any gene: 15. The CDR3 runs to 15 residues. CDR3 sequence: CSAPLGSGGSTEAFF. CDR3 DNA: TGCAGCGCCCCACTCGGTTCAGGGGGTAGCACTGAAGCTTTCTTT.

J is TRBJ1-2 and V is TRBV30; D is undetermined. The germline CDR1 and CDR2 sequences are GTSNPN and SVGIG (reference sequence). The germline V and J ends were trimmed by 0 bases and 2 bases, with 10 bases remaining between them. The CDR3 contains 14 residues. Here the CDR3 DNA reads TGTGCCTGGAGTGTCCGTGACACCAACTATGGCTACACCTTC. Encoded protein: CAWSVRDTNYGYTF.

This clone was picked up one time. The chain links TRBV5-1 to TRBJ2-5, with 9 bases aligning to TRBD1. This CDR3 contains 14 residues. Germline V CDR1 and CDR2: SGHRS, YFSETQ. V was clipped by 5 bases and J by 4 bases; unmatched bases: 6. CDR3 in DNA: TGCGCCAGCAGACCACAGGGGGCAAGAGAGACCCAGTACTTC. Its protein product is CASRPQGARETQYF.

The J gene is TRBJ2-5, the V gene TRBV6-5; possible D gene TRBD1, 6 bases. The CDR3 runs to 16 residues. The germline V gene encodes CDR1 MNHEY and CDR2 SVGAGI. Trimming cost V 0 bases and J 3 bases, with 14 bases left between them. This chain's CDR3 is CASSYSIWDTKETQYF. The CDR3 DNA reads as TGTGCCAGCAGTTACTCGATCTGGGACACAAAAGAGACCCAGTACTTC.

The chain joins TRBV11-3 to TRBJ2-1, with TRBD1 matching 7 bases. The length of the CDR3 is 14 residues. CDR1 SGHNT and CDR2 YENEEA come from the germline V gene. V was clipped by 1 base and J by 3 bases; unmatched bases: 0. CDR3 loop: CASSLAGGYNEQFF. Here the CDR3 DNA reads TGTGCCAGCAGCTTAGCAGGGGGCTACAATGAGCAGTTCTTC. Variable domain in full (rest from reference TRBV11-3 and TRBJ2-1): EAGVVQSPRYKIIEKKQPVAFWCNPISGHNTLYWYLQNLGQGPELLIRYENEEAVDDSQLPKDRFSAERLKGVDSTLKIQPAELGDSAVYLCASSLAGGYNEQFFGPGTRLTVL.

This clone was seen only a few times. The chain couples TRBV7-2 to TRBJ1-2; D is possibly TRBD1 (6 bases). The V end was cut by 2 bases, the J end by 5 bases, with 15 bases between. CDR1 is SGHTA, CDR2 FQGNSA, per germline. This CDR3 has 15 residues. CDR3 sequence: CASSLNGRGGYGYTF. CDR3 in DNA: TGTGCCAGCAGCTTAAATGGCAGGGGTGGATATGGCTACACCTTC.

The chain uses TRBV5-1 and TRBJ2-5; no clear D gene. This CDR3 is built from 14 residues. The V gene lost 5 bases and the J gene lost 3 bases, with 14 bases spanning the gap. Germline CDR1 and CDR2: SGHRS and YFSETQ. CDR3 in DNA: TGCGCCAGCAGTTCGCCCCTAGAGAAAGAGACCCAGTACTTC. Translation: CASSSPLEKETQYF.

The chain joins TRBV27 to TRBJ1-1; D remains ambiguous. The CDR3 spans 14 residues. V was pared by 3 bases and J by 2 bases, with 10 bases between. CDR1 and CDR2 (germline): MNHEY, SMNVEV (reference sequence). CDR3 sequence (DNA): TGTGCCAGCAGTTTCGGGCCAAAAAACACTGAAGCTTTCTTT. Translation: CASSFGPKNTEAFF.

This clone was detected a few times. V usage is TRBV7-8 and J usage is TRBJ2-3; D unclear. The V end lost 1 base, the J end lost 4 bases, and 3 bases lay between the germline ends. The germline V gene has CDR1 SGHVS and CDR2 FQNEAQ. The CDR3 covers 12 residues. The CDR3 DNA reads as TGTGCCAGCAGCTTAGGGGCAGATACGCAGTATTTT. This translates into CASSLGADTQYF.

For the CDR3, the DNA is TGTGCCAGCAGTGTGGGACAGGAGCCGTACAATGAGCAGTTCTTC. Its translation: CASSVGQEPYNEQFF. The J gene is TRBJ2-1, the V gene TRBV13; 8 bases line up with TRBD1. Trimming cost V 6 bases and J 4 bases; bases outside gene matches: 8. The CDR3 is 15 amino acids. Germline V CDR1 and CDR2: PRHDT, FYEKMQ (reference sequence).

This chain joins TRBV28 and TRBJ2-7; D unresolved. V lost 1 base, J lost 4 bases, and 5 bases lay in between. This CDR3 has 12 residues. In germline, CDR1 is MDHEN, CDR2 SYDVKM. The CDR3 coding sequence is TGTGCCAGCAGTTTATTTGGGTACGAGCAGTACTTC. It yields the protein CASSLFGYEQYF. Drawing the rest from reference TRBV28 and TRBJ2-7, the complete variable domain is DVKVTQSSRYLVKRTGEKVFLECVQDMDHENMFWYRQDPGLGLRLIYFSYDVKMKEKGDIPEGYSVSREKKERFSLILESASTNQTSMYLCASSLFGYEQYFGPGTRLTVT.

The V and J genes are TRBV4-2 and TRBJ1-2; 9 positions match TRBD1. The CDR3 is 18 residues long. V trimming: 1 base; J trimming: 2 bases; junction bases outside the gene matches: 11. Per germline, CDR1 LGHNA and CDR2 YNFKEQ. CDR3 nucleotide sequence: TGTGCCAGCAGCCAAGTACCCGGACAGGGGAAGGTGAACTATGGCTACACCTTC. It translates to CASSQVPGQGKVNYGYTF.

CDR3 in amino acids: CASSEPGGISYEQYF. The CDR3 DNA is TGTGCCAGCAGTGAACCTGGGGGAATTTCCTACGAGCAGTACTTC. The V call is TRBV2, the J call TRBJ2-7; D is possibly TRBD1 or TRBD2 (5 bases each). There are 15 residues in the CDR3. The germline CDR1 and CDR2 sequences are SNHLY and FYNNEI. V was trimmed by 2 bases and J by 1 base, leaving 12 bases between them.

The genes are TRBV2 and TRBJ1-2; D perhaps matches TRBD1 (5 bases). V shed 5 bases and J shed 0 bases, with 7 bases lying between them. CDR3 length: 13 residues. From germline, CDR1 is SNHLY and CDR2 FYNNEI. The CDR3 loop is CASSKGANYGYTF. Written as DNA, the CDR3 is TGTGCCAGCAGTAAAGGGGCTAACTATGGCTACACCTTC.

The chain joins TRBV9 to TRBJ1-6; 8 nucleotides line up with TRBD1. From germline, CDR1 is SGDLS and CDR2 YYNGEE. CDR3 length: 15 amino acids. V shed 4 bases, J shed 10 bases, and the junction held 10 bases outside the gene matches. DNA of the CDR3: TGTGCCAGCAGCCCCAGGGGGGGGACAGGATCACCCCTCCACTTT. It codes for CASSPRGGTGSPLHF.

The gene calls are TRBV15 and TRBJ1-3, with unresolved D. Trimming cost V 0 bases and J 0 bases, with 9 bases left between them. The CDR3 contains 16 residues. The germline gives CDR1 LNHNV, CDR2 YYDKDF (reference sequence). This chain's CDR3 is CATSRDERFSGNTIYF. The CDR3 DNA reads TGTGCCACCAGCAGAGATGAGAGATTCTCTGGAAACACCATATATTTT.

The rearrangement links TRBV12-5 to TRBJ2-7; TRBD1 is a possible D gene (6 bases). The CDR3 sequence is 12 residues long. CDR1 and CDR2 (germline): LGHNT, FRNRAP. V lost 5 bases and J 4 bases, leaving 9 bases between the germline ends. The CDR3 sequence: CASGAQGYEQYF. CDR3 in DNA: TGTGCTAGTGGTGCGCAGGGGTACGAGCAGTACTTC. The full variable domain, its missing parts supplied by reference TRBV12-5 and TRBJ2-7, is DARVTQTPRHKVTEMGQEVTMRCQPILGHNTVFWYRQTMMQGLELLAYFRNRAPLDDSGMPKDRFSAEMPDATLATLKIQPSEPRDSAVYFCASGAQGYEQYFGPGTRLTVT.

The CDR3 sequence is CASSLLVLASGSGTDTQYF. In nucleotides, the CDR3 is TGTGCCAGCAGCTTGCTTGTATTGGCTAGCGGGTCGGGGACAGATACGCAGTATTTT. The V and J genes are TRBV11-2 and TRBJ2-3, with 8 positions matching TRBD2. Germline V CDR1 and CDR2: SGHAT, FQNNGV. V was clipped by 3 bases and J by 3 bases; unmatched bases: 17. This CDR3 region has 19 residues.

This sequence joins TRBV4-2 and TRBJ2-7, with 9 bases matching TRBD1. This CDR3 spans 17 amino acids. With 2 bases clipped from V and 2 bases from J, the junction kept 10 bases outside the gene matches. Germline V lookup: CDR1 LGHNA, CDR2 YNFKEQ. The CDR3 is CASSQPRAGTGPYEQYF. The CDR3, as DNA: TGTGCCAGCAGCCAACCCCGAGCCGGGACAGGGCCCTACGAGCAGTACTTC.

This clone was detected a few times. V is TRBV6-9 and J is TRBJ1-1; TRBD1 aligns across 8 bases. Trimming took 3 bases from V and 4 from J; bases not matched to a gene: 10. CDR1 is MNHGY and CDR2 is SVAAGI in the germline V gene. The CDR3 runs to 16 residues. CDR3 nucleotides: TGTGCCAGCAGTTACAATCAGGGGGCGGGAATCACTGAAGCTTTCTTT. It specifies CASSYNQGAGITEAFF.

The rearrangement uses TRBV5-6 and TRBJ1-1; D uncertain. The germline CDR1 and CDR2 sequences are SGHDT and YYEEEE. The V gene lost 1 base and the J gene lost 4 bases, with 14 bases spanning the gap. The CDR3 totals 15 residues. For the CDR3, the DNA is TGTGCCAGCAGCTTGCGTAAGGCGTTGGGCACTGAAGCTTTCTTT. The encoded protein is CASSLRKALGTEAFF.